This T cell receptor beta chain is from a study of monozygotic twins with inflammatory bowel disease. General study results and limits: Healthy co-twins, by inverse Simpson, had higher TCRbeta diversity than their siblings with IBD. IBD patients shared fewer clonotypes with others than healthy twins, especially with disease activity.

This CDR3 region has 14 residues. Germline CDR1 is PRHDT and CDR2 is FYEKMQ (reference sequence). Regarding this clonotype: As yet, its antigen is unknown.

Addition of UMIs with a 6-nucleotide sample barcode was achieved by template switching. TCRdb re-called the 5' RACE reads and catalogs CDR3 proteins one per entry, DNA excluded. There are roughly 300,000 distinct CDR3 sequences in the sample, with over 5.5% held by the top ten. The chain combines TRBV13 with TRBJ2-7; lacking DNA, the TRBD1 call made by TCRdb goes unchecked. The receptor's source is a human donor with ulcerative colitis or Crohn's disease, or a healthy co-twin of an affected twin (not recorded which). Specimen: blood. CDR3 residues: CASSPRTGGWEQYF.